This T cell receptor beta chain was obtained from a study of PD-1 blockade in classical Hodgkin lymphoma (TCRdb year 2020). At the level of the whole study: Nivolumab dosing was 3 mg/kg intravenously every 2 weeks, continuing until either disease progression or unacceptable toxicity. To define a peripheral blood immune signature of response to PD-1 blockade in classical Hodgkin lymphoma, the study combined TCR beta sequencing with CyTOF.

What the research found in general, with its limitations: Trial patients with a complete response had baseline diversity similar to that of newly diagnosed patients, while partial responders and progressors had significantly lower diversity. Baseline TCR diversity was reported to be lower in newly diagnosed patients than in healthy donors and to be lower still in relapsed/refractory patients. A significant rise by C4D1 was seen in CD4+ but not CD8+ TCR diversity (p=0.0027 vs p=0.16), with the rise being most apparent in complete responders (p=0.02). The study was limited to a single clinical trial cohort, and causes of repertoire differences, possibly disease activity or prior therapy, remained undefined. Lower diversity was seen in patients whose nivolumab began less than 1 year after ASCT, and these patients were left out of later analyses so that immune reconstitution would not confound the results.

According to the study, the label for this sample's time point signals: cycle 4 day 1 (C4D1), after six to seven weeks of nivolumab. All trial patients had relapsed after autologous stem cell transplantation, with cohorts A, B and C differing in prior brentuximab vedotin exposure. The trial cohort comprised some 60 patients with relapsed/refractory classical Hodgkin lymphoma whose best overall responses were complete response, partial response or progressive disease. Single-agent nivolumab was administered to trial patients in the multi-cohort phase II CheckMate 205 trial. An independent review committee assessed best overall response by applying the 2007 International Working Group response criteria. Trial PBMCs were obtained immediately prior to nivolumab initiation (C1D1) and on therapy at cycle 2 day 1 and cycle 4 day 1. After peripheral blood was drawn into 8 mL Vacutainer Cell Preparation Tubes, PBMCs were isolated by centrifugation and then cryopreserved.

V loses 5 bases, J loses 7 bases, and the germline ends lie 12 bases apart. Counted from cysteine to phenylalanine, this CDR3 has 14 amino acids. Only CDR3 DNA remains: 42 bases, in frame from the first base. The germline V gene sets CDR1 to SGHVS and CDR2 to FNYEAQ. Genomic DNA was extracted with the Qiagen DNeasy kit from unsorted PBMCs and from negatively selected CD4+ and CD8+ fractions. Using primers that anneal to V and J segments, immunoSEQ multiplex PCR amplified the TCR beta CDR3 regions. Amplification bias was minimized using a synthetic immune receptor repertoire, and residual bias was removed computationally after sequencing. The paper's data handling went like this. Custom Python scripts were used to quantify repertoire diversity as the Shannon entropy index. Unsorted, CD4+ and CD8+ repertoires were analyzed separately, except in combined analyses where CD4+ and CD8+ sequences were merged in silico. Clonal expansion was defined as at least a 2-fold frequency increase after treatment relative to C1D1, with a pseudocount of 0.5 for undetected baseline clones. Singleton clones were defined as clones with 0 or 1 copy at C1D1, and non-singleton clones were defined as clones with 2 or more copies. Clones expanded in unsorted samples were assigned a CD4+, CD8+ or unknown annotation through matching of protein sequences in sorted samples from the same patient. Diversity changes from C1D1 to C4D1 were tested in paired samples using Wilcoxon tests. TCRdb limited this immuneACCESS table to in-frame rearrangements with V and J called. A share of clones is missing; checked studies link under half to unresolved V genes, and the rest is unexplained. The V and J calls and clone size were taken over from that table, and D and trimming were inferred from the DNA. Recorded for this sample are over 6,500 clones; more than 75% of them occurred a single time. The ten largest clonotypes hold nearly 45% of the sample.

Note on this clone: The antigen it binds to is not known. No quality values exist for individual bases; no much larger clone is one base distant.

The chain is encoded by TRBV7-6 joined to TRBJ1-6, with a tentative D gene TRBD1 over 6 matching bases. The TCR was taken from a human donor with classical Hodgkin lymphoma. The sequencing used peripheral blood mononuclear cells (PBMCs), collected before the fourth cycle of nivolumab. This receptor has the CDR3 CASSRDIRNSPLHF. The nucleotide sequence reads as follows: TGTGCCAGCAGCCGGGACATCCGGAATTCACCCCTCCACTTT. Joined to the reference TRBV7-6 and TRBJ1-6 proteins, this CDR3 gives the full variable domain: GAGVSQSPRYKVTKRGQDVALRCDPISGHVSLYWYRQALGQGPEFLTYFNYEAQQDKSGLPNDRFSAERPEGSISTLTIQRTEQRDSAMYRCASSRDIRNSPLHFGNGTRLTVT.